This T cell receptor beta chain was captured in a study of blood T cells in healthy people across ages. Study-wide results and limits: Relative to aged donors, long-lived donors carried more naive CD4+ cells and displayed higher diversity.

Caucasian, healthy and from Russia, the donors were aged between about 6 and 90. In its sample, this clonotype was seen a few times. Its matching antigen is unknown. It was with a sample-barcoded 5' primer and a J-beta primer mix that a second PCR of roughly 7 to 12 cycles was run. The authors tagged each cDNA molecule using a template-switch adaptor with 12 random nucleotides. Any given sample supplied a minimum of 3 million CDR3-containing paired-end reads. Using its own MiXCR run on the 5' RACE reads, TCRdb lists one record per CDR3 protein. Of approximately 690,000 distinct CDR3 sequences listed, roughly two fifths are singletons. The junction had 16 bases not matched to a gene; V was cut back by 5 bases and J by 4 bases. The CDR3 sequence is 17 residues long. Germline V gene lookup returns CDR1 MNHEY and CDR2 SVGEGT.

Sequencing used blood. The origin of this receptor is a man at least 80 years old in good health. The gene calls are TRBV6-2 or TRBV6-3 and TRBJ2-5, with 7 positions matching TRBD1. The DNA of the CDR3 is TGTGCCAGCAGTACTCCAGATAGCCCCCCAGGGGGAGAGACCCAGTACTTC. Amino acids: CASSTPDSPPGGETQYF.